What follows is one T cell receptor (beta chain) and its context. Only in-frame clones appear in the TCRdb table, and some are missing; sequencing was by immunoSEQ multiplex PCR. The sample has roughly 190,000 clones, roughly nine tenths seen once. This sample was included in a study of control samples from healthy donors and cancer patients. This CDR3 spans 13 amino acids. The V gene's germline CDR1 is SGHTA and CDR2 FQGNSA. The V end was cut by 5 bases, the J end by 7 bases, with 14 bases between. This clonotype was sampled from a man aged 25-45 years in good health. The sequencing sample was made of blood. J is TRBJ1-2 and V is TRBV7-2, with D perhaps TRBD1 (6 bases). In nucleotides, the CDR3 is TGTGCCAGCAGCCCGGGACAATTTTTTGGCTACACCTTC. Its protein product is CASSPGQFFGYTF.